This entry concerns a single TCR beta chain. This clonotype showed up just once. No antigen is known for it. Per-nucleotide qualities are absent, and no much larger clonotype sits a single base away. Evidence from a single read is weak. To prepare the library, 5' RACE was applied. Instrument used: Illumina HiSeq 2500. The second PCR ran for about 6 to 12 cycles and used a J-beta primer mix along with a sample-barcoded 5' primer. A unique molecular identifier was introduced onto each TCR beta cDNA molecule by a template-switch 5' adaptor carrying 12 random nucleotides. Each sample yielded at least 3 million CDR3-containing paired-end reads. The Mint cDNA synthesis kit, primed by a TRBC-specific oligonucleotide, was used to synthesize first-strand cDNA from all RNA. All cDNA was treated with uracil-DNA glycosylase and then went through a first 18-cycle PCR with the universal primers M1SS and BC2_uni_R. In the authors' own workflow: For normalization, 1 million high-quality reads, each with a distinct molecular identifier, were randomly selected from each sample. Reads sharing molecular identifiers were discarded rather than binned into consensus sequences. CDR3 identification, clonotype clustering and error correction used MiTCR with a Q25 quality threshold and the strictest error-elimination algorithm. A nonparametric unseen species model with Euler transformation was used to estimate a lower bound on total TCR beta diversity. Through fastp at Q25 and MiXCR, TCRdb rebuilt clones from the public reads, retaining in-frame beta chains. Each CDR3 protein appears once, grouped with its most common genes and DNA. TCRdb's processing, not the study's, gives the V and J calls here. For this sample there are 650,000 to 1,000,000 distinct CDR3 sequences; 36% appear just once. Over 10% of the sample lies in the top ten.

This record belongs to a study of blood T cells in healthy people across ages (dated by TCRdb to 2015 to 2017). Turning to the overall study: In model experiments, template switching captured about one uniquely barcoded TCR beta cDNA molecule for every two T cells. To track age-related changes in TCR beta repertoire diversity, the study relied on deep sequencing normalized with unique cDNA molecular identifiers. The donors were split into four age groups: young (average around 15 years), middle-aged (about 40), aged (approximately 59) and long-lived (roughly 77). To avoid experimental bias, donors of different ages were distributed randomly across sequencing lanes. For two donors (one aged 18 to 29 and one aged 80 or older), the study analyzed two additional independent replicas of 1 million unique cDNA reads from the same blood draw.

General conclusions and limits of the study: Compared with the aged group, the long-lived group had more naive CD4+ T cells, fewer expanded clones and increased TCR diversity, a pattern suggesting age selection. The CMV infection status of donors was not known, potentially confounding age-related changes in expanded clonotypes. Observed TCR beta diversity correlated strongly with the percentage of naive T cells measured by flow cytometry. Conclusive comparison of naive and antigen-experienced compartments was prevented by the profiling of bulk unsorted PBMCs. Estimates of total diversity from one million sequenced T cells were regarded as lower bounds and underestimates. As age increased, observed TCR beta diversity per million T cells dropped in a roughly linear way, and a significant reduction was already evident by age 40.

The donors were 40 or so Caucasian individuals from Russia, aged about 6 to 95 years, who were systemically healthy. Approximately 10 milliliters of peripheral blood were collected from each donor into EDTA-treated Vacutainer tubes. Ficoll-Paque density-gradient centrifugation was used to isolate PBMCs, with at least 6.5 million per sample. Total RNA was extracted from PBMCs with Trizol reagent, with at least 5.5 micrograms obtained per sample. For every donor, flow cytometry on a PBMC aliquot measured the percentage of naive CD45RAhigh/CD27high T cells. Trimming takes 2 bases from V and 6 bases from J, and the germline ends sit 19 bases apart. The CDR1 and CDR2 encoded by the germline V gene (reference sequence) are GTSNPN and SVGIG. The CDR3, from cysteine to phenylalanine, totals 15 residues. The read is trimmed to its CDR3 DNA, 45 bases read in frame from base 1.

This sequence uses TRBV30 and TRBJ1-1, and the D gene may be TRBD1, 6 bases matching. The sequencing input was blood. The origin of this receptor is a man younger than 35 in good health. The nucleotide sequence is TGTGCCTGGAGTCCTCAAAGACAGGTAAATTCTGAAGCTTTCTTT. Translation gives CAWSPQRQVNSEAFF. The variable domain in full, with residues beyond the CDR3 obtained from the reference TRBV30 and TRBJ1-1 genes, is SQTIHQWPATLVQPVGSPLSLECTVEGTSNPNLYWYRQAAGRGLQLLFYSVGIGQISSEVPQNLSASRPQDRQFILSSKKLLLSDSGFYLCAWSPQRQVNSEAFFGQGTRLTVV.